These T cell receptor beta chains were read from a single sample in a study of control samples from healthy donors and cancer patients. Libraries were prepared by immunoSEQ multiplex PCR; TCRdb keeps only in-frame clonotypes and omits some of them. The sample carries 150,000 to 160,000 clones, 93% recorded once. The sequenced material came from blood. All receptors come from a man aged 50-59 years in good health. Both conserved end residues are part of each CDR3. The D gene is left open where the match is weak. Clone size is given for some rows only: seen once, a few or many times, or a class if the clone is expanded.

clone_size j_call v_call d_call cdr3_aa cdr3_nt
NA TRBJ1-2 TRBV5-1 TRBD1 CASSLGQGFYGYTF TGCGCCAGCAGCTTAGGACAGGGCTTCTATGGCTACACCTTC
NA TRBJ1-1 TRBV30 TRBD1 CAWNLDRGAAFF TGTGCCTGGAATCTTGACAGGGGGGCAGCTTTCTTT
NA TRBJ2-6 TRBV28 NA CASSFRGRGQDSGANVLTF TGTGCCAGCAGTTTTAGGGGTCGGGGCCAGGATTCTGGGGCCAACGTCCTGACTTTC
NA TRBJ2-5 TRBV2 NA CASSEMQGTDGTQYF TGTGCCAGCAGTGAAATGCAGGGGACGGATGGGACCCAGTACTTC
NA TRBJ2-3 TRBV28 NA CASNHRVPRASDTQYF TGTGCCAGCAATCACAGGGTACCCAGGGCTTCAGATACGCAGTATTTT
NA TRBJ1-1 TRBV19 NA CASRTGVTEAFF TGTGCCAGTAGAACCGGGGTCACTGAAGCTTTCTTT
few TRBJ2-5 TRBV6-5 TRBD2 CASRTPGGSGTQYF TGTGCCAGCAGGACGCCGGGGGGTTCGGGGACCCAGTACTTC
NA TRBJ2-7 TRBV6-5 TRBD1 CASSVTGQSYEQYF TGTGCCAGCAGCGTGACAGGGCAATCCTACGAGCAGTACTTC
NA TRBJ2-1 TRBV2 NA CASRADQAHNEQFF TGTGCCAGCAGGGCGGATCAAGCCCACAATGAGCAGTTCTTC
NA TRBJ1-2 TRBV30 NA CAWSAYRDPYGYTF TGTGCCTGGAGTGCATACAGGGACCCCTATGGCTACACCTTC
NA TRBJ2-7 TRBV11-2 TRBD2 CASSFSWTSGLSGEQYF TGTGCCAGCAGCTTTTCTTGGACTAGCGGACTCTCTGGCGAGCAGTACTTC
NA TRBJ2-5 TRBV2 NA CASNDPPVETQYF TGTGCCAGCAACGACCCTCCGGTCGAGACCCAGTACTTC
NA TRBJ1-6 TRBV3-1/TRBV3-2 NA CASSFQSQGIGSPLHF TGTGCCAGCAGCTTTCAAAGCCAGGGGATAGGTTCACCCCTCCACTTT
NA TRBJ1-2 TRBV19 NA CASSMEAGYTF TGTGCCAGTAGTATGGAGGCTGGCTACACCTTC
once TRBJ2-1 TRBV11-2 TRBD2 CASSPMVLAVYNEQFF TGTGCCAGCAGCCCCATGGTACTAGCGGTCTACAATGAGCAGTTCTTC
NA TRBJ1-1 TRBV10-1 TRBD1 CASSPGQGIATEAFF TGCGCCAGCAGCCCTGGACAGGGAATAGCCACTGAAGCTTTCTTT
few TRBJ2-7 TRBV10-3 NA CAISLGSTAYEQYF TGTGCCATCAGTCTGGGCTCTACGGCCTACGAGCAGTACTTC
NA TRBJ1-1 TRBV10-3 TRBD1 CAIRQQGPNTEAFF TGTGCCATCAGACAACAGGGGCCGAACACTGAAGCTTTCTTT
NA TRBJ2-6 TRBV5-1 NA CASSYRIPGANVLTF TGCGCCAGCAGCTACAGGATTCCTGGGGCCAACGTCCTGACTTTC
NA TRBJ2-1 TRBV6-1 TRBD2 CASSERTSTYNEQFF TGTGCCAGCAGTGAAAGGACTAGTACGTACAATGAGCAGTTCTTC
few TRBJ2-7 TRBV3-1/TRBV3-2 NA CASSRPLFPYEQYF TGTGCCAGCAGCCGTCCCCTATTTCCCTACGAGCAGTACTTC
NA TRBJ2-2 TRBV5-1 NA CASSLEVQGPTNTGELFF TGCGCCAGCAGCTTGGAGGTTCAGGGCCCGACGAACACCGGGGAGCTGTTTTTT
NA TRBJ2-1 TRBV28 TRBD2 CASSTGLAGNEQFF TGTGCCAGCAGCACGGGACTAGCGGGGAATGAGCAGTTCTTC
NA TRBJ2-1 TRBV5-1 NA CASSAQGSYNEQFF TGCGCCAGCAGCGCCCAGGGGTCTTACAATGAGCAGTTCTTC
NA TRBJ2-5 TRBV5-6 NA CASSLQGPSETQYF TGTGCCAGCAGCTTGCAGGGCCCGAGCGAGACCCAGTACTTC
NA TRBJ2-5 TRBV3-1/TRBV3-2 TRBD2 CASSQGRIGGLANQETQYF TGTGCCAGCAGCCAAGGGAGGATCGGTGGACTAGCAAACCAAGAGACCCAGTACTTC
once TRBJ2-7 TRBV4-1 NA CASSQEPKRDYEQYF TGCGCCAGCAGCCAAGAACCTAAGAGAGACTACGAGCAGTACTTC
NA TRBJ1-1 TRBV5-6 NA CASSPLGGGNTEAFF TGTGCCAGCTCCCCATTAGGGGGGGGGAACACTGAAGCTTTCTTT
NA TRBJ1-1 TRBV27 TRBD1 CASSRQGLYGEAFF TGTGCCAGCAGTCGACAGGGTTTGTACGGTGAAGCTTTCTTT